Listed below are T cell receptor beta chains from one sample, sequenced in a study of cytomegalovirus exposure and HLA in healthy donors. Profiled with immunoSEQ multiplex PCR; TCRdb holds only in-frame clones, not every one. The sample has roughly 110,000 clones, roughly 68% seen once. What was sequenced was PBMCs. The source of these receptors is a man aged 25 to 40 in good health and CMV-seropositive. Each CDR3 is given with its conserved first and last residue. A D gene is named only where the DNA matches it firmly. Size is stated for part of the rows, as once, few or many counts, or as a class when the clone is expanded.

d_call j_call clone_size cdr3_length v_call cdr3_nt cdr3_aa
TRBD1 TRBJ2-7 few 20 TRBV10-1 TGCGCCAGCAGTGTACAAGTGACCGGGACAGGGGACTCACACTCCTACGAGCAGTACTTC CASSVQVTGTGDSHSYEQYF
- TRBJ1-1 once 14 TRBV27 TGTGCCACCGCCCTCCGGGGGGCGATGACTGAAGCTTTCTTT CATALRGAMTEAFF
- TRBJ1-4 - 17 TRBV19 TGTGCCAGTAGCGCCGCAAGGACAGCCCCAACTAATGAAAAACTGTTTTTT CASSAARTAPTNEKLFF
- TRBJ2-4 - 15 TRBV7-9 TGTGCCAGCAGCTTAGCGGAGGGGACCAAAAACATTCAGTACTTC CASSLAEGTKNIQYF
TRBD1 TRBJ1-1 few 13 TRBV5-4 TGTGCCAGCACGGGACAGGGCAACACTGAAGCTTTCTTT CASTGQGNTEAFF
- TRBJ1-5 - 16 TRBV19 TGTGCCAGTCGCCCCCACAGGGCGGAGAGGCATCAGCCCCAGCATTTT CASRPHRAERHQPQHF
- TRBJ1-4 few 16 TRBV29-1 TGCAGCGTTTCGTCCGGGTTAGAGGCAACTAATGAAAAACTGTTTTTT CSVSSGLEATNEKLFF
TRBD2 TRBJ2-1 - 15 TRBV10-2 TGCGCCAGCACGTGGGGGTTAGCGGGATTCAATGAGCAGTTCTTC CASTWGLAGFNEQFF
TRBD1 TRBJ1-2 - 15 TRBV4-3 TGCGCCAGCAGCCTTCGGGGAACAGGGGGTCATGGCTACACCTTC CASSLRGTGGHGYTF
TRBD2 TRBJ2-1 - 18 TRBV27 TGTGCCAGCAGTCCCTTAGTAGAGGTACTAGCGACCTACAATGAGCAGTTCTTC CASSPLVEVLATYNEQFF
TRBD1 TRBJ1-4 - 16 TRBV4-1 TGCGCCAGCAGCCAGGTCCGGGACAGGGGTAATGAAAAACTGTTTTTT CASSQVRDRGNEKLFF
- TRBJ2-2 - 13 TRBV19 TGTGCCAGTAGTATCGGAGGAACCGGGGAGCTGTTTTTT CASSIGGTGELFF
- TRBJ2-7 - 14 TRBV6-1 TGTGCCAGCAGTACCAACTTCCAGGGCTACGAGCAGTACTTC CASSTNFQGYEQYF
TRBD1 TRBJ1-2 - 14 TRBV28 TGTGCCAGCAGTCGGACCGGGACAGTTTTTGGCTACACCTTC CASSRTGTVFGYTF
- TRBJ1-4 - 14 TRBV13 TGTGCCAGCAGCTTCCGAGGATCTAATGAAAAACTGTTTTTT CASSFRGSNEKLFF
TRBD1 TRBJ2-3 - 17 TRBV15 TGTGCCACCAGCAGTCGAGACAGGGGGCTACCTTCAGATACGCAGTATTTT CATSSRDRGLPSDTQYF
- TRBJ1-2 - 15 TRBV7-3 TGTGCCAGCAGCTTAGATTCGGGAGGGGCCAGTGGCTACACCTTC CASSLDSGGASGYTF
TRBD2 TRBJ2-1 - 16 TRBV7-9 TGTGCCAGCAGCTCCTATAGCGGGAGGGCCTTAAATGAGCAGTTCTTC CASSSYSGRALNEQFF
- TRBJ1-4 - 15 TRBV19 TGTGCCAGTAATCCCCAGACCGGGATTAATGAAAAACTGTTTTTT CASNPQTGINEKLFF
- TRBJ1-5 - 14 TRBV27 TGTGCCAGCAGTACTCGACAAACAAATCAGCCCCAGCATTTT CASSTRQTNQPQHF
- TRBJ2-1 once 13 TRBV7-3 TGTGCCAGCAGCTTAACGGGGGGAACTGAGCAGTTCTTC CASSLTGGTEQFF
TRBD1 TRBJ1-2 - 15 TRBV5-4 TGTGCCAGCAGCAGCTTCAGGGGGCTTACAGAAGGCTACACCTTC CASSSFRGLTEGYTF
- TRBJ2-4 - 14 TRBV27 TGTGCCAGCAGTCCAGATTGGGCCAAAAACAGTCAGTACTTC CASSPDWAKNSQYF
TRBD1 TRBJ1-2 few 16 TRBV4-1 TGCGCCAGCAGCCAAGACGGGGGACAGCCTAACTATGGCTACACCTTC CASSQDGGQPNYGYTF
TRBD1 TRBJ2-1 - 13 TRBV18 TGTGCCAGCTCCGGACAGGCCCACAATGAGCAGTTCTTC CASSGQAHNEQFF
TRBD1 TRBJ1-2 - 14 TRBV7-9 TGTGCCAGCCTCTCTCGAGGGACAGGTTATGGCTACACCTTC CASLSRGTGYGYTF
TRBD1 TRBJ1-6 - 16 TRBV13 TGTGCCAGCAGTCTGGACAGGGGAGGCGGTAATTCACCCCTCCACTTT CASSLDRGGGNSPLHF
- TRBJ1-2 - 14 TRBV28 TGTGCCAGCAGTTTTCAGGGGATCAACTATGGCTACACCTTC CASSFQGINYGYTF
TRBD1 TRBJ1-6 - 15 TRBV27 TGTGCCAGCAGCCTCAATGGACAGGGATCTTCACCCCTCCACTTT CASSLNGQGSSPLHF
TRBD2 TRBJ2-1 - 17 TRBV5-1 TGCGCCAGCAGCTTCCAACCCCTAGCGGGGGGATCCAATGAGCAGTTCTTC CASSFQPLAGGSNEQFF
- TRBJ2-2 few 14 TRBV27 TGTGCCAGCAGCTATGGACAGAACACCGGGGAGCTGTTTTTT CASSYGQNTGELFF
TRBD1 TRBJ1-2 - 15 TRBV15 TGTGCCACCAGCAGAGTGCCAGGGGGCGGGACAGGCTACACCTTC CATSRVPGGGTGYTF
TRBD1 TRBJ2-2 - 15 TRBV4-1 TGCGCCAGCAGCCAGAGGACAGGGTGGGGGGGGGAGCTGTTTTTT CASSQRTGWGGELFF
- TRBJ1-5 - 14 TRBV6-5 TGTGCCAGCAGTTACCACGGGAGCAATCAGCCCCAGCATTTT CASSYHGSNQPQHF
TRBD1 TRBJ1-1 - 17 TRBV5-1 TGCGCCAGTTCCTTAAGGACAGGTGAAGCCTTGGGCACTGAAGCTTTCTTT CASSLRTGEALGTEAFF
TRBD1 TRBJ1-1 few 13 TRBV25-1 TGTGCCAGCAGTGCGGCAGGGGGCACTGAAGCTTTCTTT CASSAAGGTEAFF
- TRBJ1-4 - 14 TRBV9 TGTGCCAGCAGCCCACGGCGCGGGATTGGAAAACTGTTTTTT CASSPRRGIGKLFF
- TRBJ2-6 once 14 TRBV11-2 TGTGCCAGCAGCTTACTCTCTGGGGCCAACGTCCTGACTTTC CASSLLSGANVLTF
- TRBJ1-3 once 16 TRBV19 TGTGCCAGTAGTATAGGCCGGGCAGGGGATGGAAACACCATATATTTT CASSIGRAGDGNTIYF
- TRBJ2-5 - 15 TRBV4-2 TGTGCCAGCAGCCAAGGGGGGGACGTACAAGAGACCCAGTACTTC CASSQGGDVQETQYF
TRBD1 TRBJ2-2 - 18 TRBV5-6 TGTGCCAGCAGCTTGACACAGGGGGCGGGTTTGCACACCGGGGAGCTGTTTTTT CASSLTQGAGLHTGELFF
- TRBJ1-1 once 13 TRBV7-9 TGTGCCAGCGCTGAGACAGGCCCCACTGAAGCTTTCTTT CASAETGPTEAFF
- TRBJ1-2 - 15 TRBV7-2 TGTGCCAGCAGCTTAAGGGACCCAGGGGCCTATGGCTACACCTTC CASSLRDPGAYGYTF
- TRBJ1-2 - 14 TRBV5-1 TGCGCCAGCAGCTTGGATCAGAGGGTCTATGGCTACACCTTC CASSLDQRVYGYTF
- TRBJ1-3 - 15 TRBV18 TGTGCCAGCTCACCAACGGCAGGGGCTGGAAACACCATATATTTT CASSPTAGAGNTIYF
TRBD2 TRBJ2-3 - 17 TRBV7-2 TGTGCCAGCAGCATCCGGACTAGCGGGAGGAGTGGAGATACGCAGTATTTT CASSIRTSGRSGDTQYF
- TRBJ1-1 few 14 TRBV5-8 TGTGCCAGCAGCTTCGCCCTATTGAACACTGAAGCTTTCTTT CASSFALLNTEAFF
- TRBJ1-4 - 16 TRBV7-2 TGTGCCAGCAGTACAACCGGGAGGTTAACTAATGAAAAACTGTTTTTT CASSTTGRLTNEKLFF
TRBD2 TRBJ2-1 - 15 TRBV5-1 TGCGCCAGCAGCTTGGCTCCGGGGGGGCCGGGTGAGCAGTTCTTC CASSLAPGGPGEQFF
- TRBJ1-5 - 16 TRBV12-5 TGTGCTAGTGGTTTGGTAGCGGGAACGGGCAATCAGCCCCAGCATTTT CASGLVAGTGNQPQHF
TRBD2 TRBJ2-1 - 14 TRBV6-1 TGTGCCAGCAGTGCGACTAGCGGACTCAATGAGCAGTTCTTC CASSATSGLNEQFF
TRBD2 TRBJ2-1 - 15 TRBV27 TGTGCCAGCAGTAGCTGGACTAGCGCCTACAATGAGCAGTTCTTC CASSSWTSAYNEQFF
- TRBJ1-5 once 17 TRBV6-1 TGTGCCAGCAGTGAAGCTCGTAGGACAGACCTCAATCAGCCCCAGCATTTT CASSEARRTDLNQPQHF